Listed below are T cell receptor beta chains from one sample, sequenced in a study of blood T cells in healthy people across ages. TCRdb re-called the 5' RACE reads with MiXCR, one entry per CDR3 protein. The sample includes approximately 600,000 distinct CDR3 sequences, about 53% of them seen just once. The sample was blood. These receptors all come from a man aged 55-75 years in good health. CDR3s leave out the opening cysteine and the closing phenylalanine or tryptophan. Each record gives: V gene, J gene, D gene, CDR3 protein. The D gene is left open where the match is weak.

TRBV20-1	TRBJ1-1	-	SARNWAGNTEAF
TRBV20-1	TRBJ2-1	TRBD2	SARAATSGGAGEQF
TRBV20-1	TRBJ2-7	TRBD2	SATRAGLPYEQY
TRBV7-9	TRBJ2-6	-	ASSLAGQSSGANVLT
TRBV15	TRBJ2-5	-	ATSRDRGGWETQY
TRBV7-9	TRBJ2-5	TRBD1	AGSLGQGRETQY
TRBV7-9	TRBJ2-4	-	ARPHGLRMAKNIQY
TRBV6-6	TRBJ2-3	TRBD1	ASSPSRDRGGDTQY
TRBV5-5	TRBJ2-5	-	ASSLDFFGIQETQY
TRBV12-3/TRBV12-4	TRBJ2-2	TRBD2	ASSFSGGFGELF
TRBV4-1	TRBJ2-1	-	ASSQVRQGGSSYNEQF
TRBV3-1	TRBJ2-1	TRBD2	ASSQPGLAGFRGEQF
TRBV7-2	TRBJ1-6	TRBD1	ASSGQGDSPLH
TRBV10-2	TRBJ1-6	-	ASRDINSPLH
TRBV5-1	TRBJ1-6	-	ASSLEGLHNSPLH
TRBV5-1	TRBJ1-4	TRBD1	ASSLPRGGGATNEKLF
TRBV20-1	TRBJ2-5	-	SARELPIVGRETQY
TRBV2	TRBJ2-7	-	ASSEAVVLYEQY
TRBV6-5	TRBJ1-1	-	ASSYGDRANTEAF
TRBV29-1	TRBJ2-7	TRBD1	SGEDRATYEQY
TRBV20-1	TRBJ1-2	-	SASPQSYGYT
TRBV27	TRBJ2-3	-	ASGAPPDTQY
TRBV7-2	TRBJ1-1	-	ASSLGGAVTEAF
TRBV6-5	-	TRBD1	ASSYSRQGDGEQY
TRBV7-8	TRBJ2-3	-	ASTRGTWDTQY
TRBV5-1	TRBJ2-2	-	ASWGSNTGELF
TRBV4-1	TRBJ2-5	-	ASSPPLGTVVTQY
TRBV9	TRBJ1-2	-	ASSVDSHYGYT
TRBV7-2	TRBJ1-2	-	ASSPGGSIYGYT
TRBV3-1	TRBJ2-3	TRBD2	ASSQVTSGATFTDTQY
TRBV27	TRBJ2-5	TRBD1	ASSLRTSGQTQETQY
TRBV5-1	TRBJ1-2	-	ASTSGEGYYGYT
TRBV5-5	TRBJ1-1	-	ASSPIGQVMNTEAF
TRBV6-2/TRBV6-3	TRBJ1-6	-	ASSGRLQSSYNSPLH
TRBV2	TRBJ2-1	-	ASNRDHNEQF
TRBV5-1	TRBJ1-4	TRBD1	ASTSRTGGNEKLF
TRBV5-7	TRBJ2-5	-	ASSKKGRTQY
TRBV20-1	TRBJ2-7	TRBD2	SARGAGGSYEQY
TRBV6-5	TRBJ2-4	TRBD2	ASSYALAGGPIPAKNIQY
TRBV29-1	TRBJ1-6	TRBD1	SFIRQGCSPLH
TRBV5-1	TRBJ1-4	-	ASSLYGRGNEKLF
TRBV6-5	TRBJ2-1	TRBD1	ASSPPGTGGFDEQF